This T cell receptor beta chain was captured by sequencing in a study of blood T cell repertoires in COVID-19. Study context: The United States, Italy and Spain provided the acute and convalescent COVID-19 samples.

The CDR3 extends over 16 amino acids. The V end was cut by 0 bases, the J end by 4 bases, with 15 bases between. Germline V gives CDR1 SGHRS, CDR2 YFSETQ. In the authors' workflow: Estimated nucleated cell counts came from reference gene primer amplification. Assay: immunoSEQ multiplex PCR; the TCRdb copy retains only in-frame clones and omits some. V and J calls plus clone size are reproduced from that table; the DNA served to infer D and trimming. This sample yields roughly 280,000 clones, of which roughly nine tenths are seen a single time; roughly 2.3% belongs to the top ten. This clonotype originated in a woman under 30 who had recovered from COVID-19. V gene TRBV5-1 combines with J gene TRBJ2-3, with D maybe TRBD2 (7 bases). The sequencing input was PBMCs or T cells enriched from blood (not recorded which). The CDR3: CASSLGLGAGADTQYF. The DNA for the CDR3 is TGCGCCAGCAGCTTGGGTCTGGGGGCGGGAGCAGATACGCAGTATTTT. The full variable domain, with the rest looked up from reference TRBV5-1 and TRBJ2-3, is KAGVTQTPRYLIKTRGQQVTLSCSPISGHRSVSWYQQTPGQGLQFLFEYFSETQRNKGNFPGRFSGRQFSNSRSEMNVSTLELGDSALYLCASSLGLGAGADTQYFGPGTRLTVL.